The clone carrying this T cell receptor beta chain was found a few times. Antigen: not known. Per germline, CDR1 SGHVS and CDR2 FQNEAQ. This CDR3 has 18 residues. The ends were cut back, 4 bases at V and 3 bases at J, with 24 bases in the middle. Both 60 Vbeta primers and 13 Jbeta primers went into the PCR. Sequencing used immunoSEQ multiplex PCR; TCRdb keeps in-frame clones, though not all of them. This sample carries around 200,000 clones, approximately 80% of them seen once, and the ten largest clones take 1.4%. This entry comes from a study of cytomegalovirus exposure and HLA in healthy donors. Regarding the study as a whole: The authors excluded some V segments, including TRBV6-2 and TRBV6-3, as indistinguishable. Among donors in an Asian-associated ancestry cluster, a later analysis reportedly found fewer N-insertions than the approximately 670-donor mean. Association of a missense DCLRE1C variant with TCR beta V- and J-gene trimming was reported in a later analysis. TCR beta V segments were, for the most part, productive about 87% or about 30% of the time in an earlier analysis.

Material for sequencing was PBMCs. The source of this sequence is a girl aged 10 to 17 in good health and CMV-seronegative. The chain couples TRBV7-8 to TRBJ1-1, with unresolved D. The CDR3 coding sequence is TGTGCCAGCAGCTCAATAGCGGGAACTGGCTATGGGTACACTGAAGCTTTCTTT. It is translated as CASSSIAGTGYGYTEAFF.